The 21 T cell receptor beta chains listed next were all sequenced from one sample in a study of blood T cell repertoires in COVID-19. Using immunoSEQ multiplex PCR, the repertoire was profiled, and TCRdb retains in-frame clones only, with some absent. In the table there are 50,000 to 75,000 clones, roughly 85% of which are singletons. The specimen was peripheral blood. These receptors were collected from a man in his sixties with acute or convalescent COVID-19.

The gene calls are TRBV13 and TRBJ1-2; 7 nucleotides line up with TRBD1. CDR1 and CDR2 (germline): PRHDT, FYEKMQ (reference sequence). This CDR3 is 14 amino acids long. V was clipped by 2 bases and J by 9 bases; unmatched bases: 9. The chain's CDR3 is CASSLRRGRRSYTF. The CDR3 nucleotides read TGTGCCAGCAGCTTAAGGAGGGGGCGAAGGAGCTACACCTTC.

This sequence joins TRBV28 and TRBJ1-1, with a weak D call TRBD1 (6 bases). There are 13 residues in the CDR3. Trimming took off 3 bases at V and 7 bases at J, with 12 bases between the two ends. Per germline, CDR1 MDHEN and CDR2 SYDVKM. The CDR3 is CASSFYRANEAFF. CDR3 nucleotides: TGTGCCAGCAGTTTTTACAGGGCGAATGAAGCTTTCTTT.

The DNA for the CDR3 is TGCGCCAGCAGCCCAGCGGGAGGCGAGACCCAGTACTTC. Protein sequence: CASSPAGGETQYF. This chain joins TRBV5-1 and TRBJ2-5, with 9 positions matching TRBD2. Losses at the gene ends were 4 bases for V and 5 bases for J; bases not matched to a gene: 3. This CDR3 comprises 13 residues. Germline assignment: CDR1 SGHRS and CDR2 YFSETQ.

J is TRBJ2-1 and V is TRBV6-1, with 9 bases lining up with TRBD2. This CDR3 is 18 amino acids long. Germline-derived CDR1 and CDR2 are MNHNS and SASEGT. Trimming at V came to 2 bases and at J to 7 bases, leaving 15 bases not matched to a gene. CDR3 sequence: CASSELAGSPRGTNEQFF. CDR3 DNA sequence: TGTGCCAGCAGTGAACTAGCGGGATCTCCCCGGGGGACTAATGAGCAGTTCTTC.

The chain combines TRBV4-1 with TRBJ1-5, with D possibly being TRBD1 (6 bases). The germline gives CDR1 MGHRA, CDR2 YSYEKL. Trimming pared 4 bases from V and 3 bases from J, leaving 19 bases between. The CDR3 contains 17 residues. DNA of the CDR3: TGCGCCAGCAGCCGAACAGCGAGGGGGTTAGACAATCAGCCCCAGCATTTT. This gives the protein CASSRTARGLDNQPQHF.

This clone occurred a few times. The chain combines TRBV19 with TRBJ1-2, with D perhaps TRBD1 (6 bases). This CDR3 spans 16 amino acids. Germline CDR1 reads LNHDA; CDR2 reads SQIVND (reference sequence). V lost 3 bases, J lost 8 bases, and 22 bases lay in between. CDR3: CASSIGLMGARKGYTF. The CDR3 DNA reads TGTGCCAGTAGTATCGGATTAATGGGGGCTCGAAAGGGCTACACCTTC.

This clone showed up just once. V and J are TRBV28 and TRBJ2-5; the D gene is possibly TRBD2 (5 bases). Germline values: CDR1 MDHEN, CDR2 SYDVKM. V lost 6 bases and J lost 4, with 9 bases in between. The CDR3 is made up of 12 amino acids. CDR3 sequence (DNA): TGTGCCAGCAGGGGAAGCGGAGAGACCCAGTACTTC. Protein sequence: CASRGSGETQYF.

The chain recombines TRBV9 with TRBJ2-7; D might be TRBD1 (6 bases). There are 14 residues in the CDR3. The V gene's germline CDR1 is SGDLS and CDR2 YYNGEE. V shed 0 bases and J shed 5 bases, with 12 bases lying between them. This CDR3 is CASSVVGAGDEQYF. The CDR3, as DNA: TGTGCCAGCAGCGTAGTCGGGGCAGGGGACGAGCAGTACTTC.

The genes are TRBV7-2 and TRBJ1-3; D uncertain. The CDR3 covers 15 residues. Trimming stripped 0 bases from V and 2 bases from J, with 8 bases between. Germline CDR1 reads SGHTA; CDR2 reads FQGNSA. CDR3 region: CASSLAGAAGNTIYF. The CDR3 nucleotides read TGTGCCAGCAGCTTAGCGGGTGCGGCTGGAAACACCATATATTTT.

CDR3 residues: CATSQTAMGYTF. In nucleotides, the CDR3 is TGTGCCACCAGTCAGACAGCGATGGGCTACACCTTC. The rearrangement links TRBV24-1 to TRBJ1-2, with D tentatively TRBD1 (5 bases). Between the trimmed V and J ends, which lost 6 bases and 8 bases, there was a span of 12 bases. CDR1 is KGHDR, CDR2 SFDVKD, per germline. The CDR3 is 12 residues long.

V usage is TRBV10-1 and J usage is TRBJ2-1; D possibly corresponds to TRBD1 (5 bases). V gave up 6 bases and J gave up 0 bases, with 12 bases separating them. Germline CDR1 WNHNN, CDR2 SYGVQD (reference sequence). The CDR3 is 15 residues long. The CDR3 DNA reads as TGCGCCAGCAGCGGACACCAAAGCTCCTACAATGAGCAGTTCTTC. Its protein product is CASSGHQSSYNEQFF.

The CDR3 DNA follows: TGTGCCAGCAGTTTATGGGGCCGCGGCAATCAGCCCCAGCATTTT. Translation: CASSLWGRGNQPQHF. The V call is TRBV28, the J call TRBJ1-5; D gene unclear. The germline V and J ends were trimmed by 0 bases and 2 bases, with 8 bases remaining between them. CDR3 length: 15 residues. Looked up from germline, CDR1 is MDHEN and CDR2 is SYDVKM.

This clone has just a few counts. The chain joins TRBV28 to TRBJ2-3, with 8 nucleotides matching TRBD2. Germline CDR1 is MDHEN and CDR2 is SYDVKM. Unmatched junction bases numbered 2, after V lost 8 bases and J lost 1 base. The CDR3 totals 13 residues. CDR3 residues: CASAAGGTDTQYF. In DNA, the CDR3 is TGTGCCAGCGCAGCGGGAGGCACAGATACGCAGTATTTT.

CDR3 sequence: CASSFQGWQNEQYF. The DNA for the CDR3 is TGTGCCAGCAGCTTTCAGGGGTGGCAGAACGAGCAGTACTTC. The J gene is TRBJ2-7, the V gene TRBV5-8; D is perhaps TRBD1 (6 bases). The V gene's germline CDR1 is SGHTS and CDR2 YDEGEE. With 2 bases removed from V and 5 bases from J, the gap between germline ends came to 14 bases. There are 14 residues in the CDR3.

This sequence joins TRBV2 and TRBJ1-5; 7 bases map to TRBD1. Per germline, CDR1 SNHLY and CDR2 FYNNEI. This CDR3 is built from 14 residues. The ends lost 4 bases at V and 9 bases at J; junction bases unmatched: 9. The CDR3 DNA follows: TGTGCCAGCAGTGGTGGACAGGCTAAATGGCCCCAGCATTTT. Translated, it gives CASSGGQAKWPQHF.

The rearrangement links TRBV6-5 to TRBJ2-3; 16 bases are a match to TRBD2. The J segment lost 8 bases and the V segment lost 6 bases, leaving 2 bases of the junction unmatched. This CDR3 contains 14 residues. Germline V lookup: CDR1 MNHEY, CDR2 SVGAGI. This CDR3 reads CASRGTSGRGTQYF. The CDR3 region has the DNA TGTGCCAGCAGAGGGACTAGCGGGAGGGGTACGCAGTATTTT.

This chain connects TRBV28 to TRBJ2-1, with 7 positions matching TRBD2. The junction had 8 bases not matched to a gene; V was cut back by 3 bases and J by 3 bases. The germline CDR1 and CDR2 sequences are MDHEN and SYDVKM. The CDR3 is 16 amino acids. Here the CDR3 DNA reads TGTGCCAGCAGTTTGTTAGCGGGCAAGAGCTACAATGAGCAGTTCTTC. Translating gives CASSLLAGKSYNEQFF. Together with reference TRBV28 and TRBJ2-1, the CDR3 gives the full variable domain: DVKVTQSSRYLVKRTGEKVFLECVQDMDHENMFWYRQDPGLGLRLIYFSYDVKMKEKGDIPEGYSVSREKKERFSLILESASTNQTSMYLCASSLLAGKSYNEQFFGPGTRLTVL.

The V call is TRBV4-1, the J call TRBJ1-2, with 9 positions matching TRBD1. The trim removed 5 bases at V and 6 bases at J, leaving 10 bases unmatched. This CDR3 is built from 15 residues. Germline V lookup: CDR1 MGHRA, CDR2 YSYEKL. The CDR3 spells CASSTRQGVGNGYTF. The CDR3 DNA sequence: TGCGCCAGCAGCACTCGACAGGGGGTAGGAAATGGCTACACCTTC.

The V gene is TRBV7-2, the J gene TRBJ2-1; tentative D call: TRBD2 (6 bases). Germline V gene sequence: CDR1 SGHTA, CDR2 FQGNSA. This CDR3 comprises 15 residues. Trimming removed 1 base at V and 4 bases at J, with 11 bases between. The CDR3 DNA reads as TGTGCCAGCAGCTTAGGGGCTAGCGTGTACAATGAGCAGTTCTTC. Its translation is CASSLGASVYNEQFF. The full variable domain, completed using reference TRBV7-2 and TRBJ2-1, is GAGVSQSPSNKVTEKGKDVELRCDPISGHTALYWYRQSLGQGLEFLIYFQGNSAPDKSGLPSDRFSAERTGGSVSTLTIQRTQQEDSAVYLCASSLGASVYNEQFFGPGTRLTVL.

Here the CDR3 reads CASSLKGRETQYF. The CDR3 region has the DNA TGTGCCAGCAGCTTGAAGGGGAGGGAGACCCAGTACTTC. The chain links TRBV5-6 to TRBJ2-5, with a possible D match to TRBD2 (6 bases). This CDR3 comprises 13 residues. Germline values: CDR1 SGHDT, CDR2 YYEEEE. Trimming took off 1 base at V and 5 bases at J, with 9 bases between the two ends.

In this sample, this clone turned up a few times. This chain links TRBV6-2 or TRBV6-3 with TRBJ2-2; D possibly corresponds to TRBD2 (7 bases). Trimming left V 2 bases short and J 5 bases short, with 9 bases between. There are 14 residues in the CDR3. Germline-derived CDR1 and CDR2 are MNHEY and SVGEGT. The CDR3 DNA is TGTGCCAGCAGTTACGAGGGGGGGACCGGGGAGCTGTTTTTT. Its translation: CASSYEGGTGELFF.